This TCR beta chain was identified during a study of CD8 T cells in Susac syndrome. In this sample, this clonotype turned up once. From blood CD8+ and CD4+ T cells, TCR beta sequences were generated. Random hexamers primed reverse transcription of 0.5 to 1 ug RNA. With immunoSEQ multiplex PCR, TCR beta CDR3 was amplified across 54 Vbeta and 13 Jbeta. A single record per CDR3 protein comes from TCRdb applying MiXCR to the immunoSEQ multiplex PCR reads. The profile shows about 150,000 distinct CDR3 sequences, about 94% of them singletons. V gave up 4 bases and J gave up 1 base, with 10 bases separating them. Germline V lookup: CDR1 SNHLY, CDR2 FYNNEI. The CDR3 is 14 amino acids.

The material sequenced was CD4+ T cells from PBMCs. This TCR was recovered from a human donor with Susac syndrome. V and J are TRBV2 and TRBJ2-5; no reliable D call. The CDR3 spells CASSVSRTQETQYF. The DNA for the CDR3 is TGTGCCAGCAGTGTGTCCAGGACCCAAGAGACCCAGTACTTC.